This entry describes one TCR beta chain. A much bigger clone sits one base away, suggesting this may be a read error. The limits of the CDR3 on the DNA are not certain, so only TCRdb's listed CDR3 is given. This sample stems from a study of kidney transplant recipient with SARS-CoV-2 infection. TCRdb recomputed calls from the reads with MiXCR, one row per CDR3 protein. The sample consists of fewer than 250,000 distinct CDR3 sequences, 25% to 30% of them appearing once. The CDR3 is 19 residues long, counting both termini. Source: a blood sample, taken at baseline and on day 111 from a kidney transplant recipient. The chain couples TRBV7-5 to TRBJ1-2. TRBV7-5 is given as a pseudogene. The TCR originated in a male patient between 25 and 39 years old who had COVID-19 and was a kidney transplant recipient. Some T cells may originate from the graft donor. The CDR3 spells CISVPESIDEVGKTYDYTF.